Each of the 10 T cell receptor beta chains below was sequenced from the same sample in a study of T cell responses to AZD1222 COVID-19 vaccine. Repertoires were generated with immunoSEQ multiplex PCR, while TCRdb's copy carries only in-frame clones and drops some. The table has more than 100,000 clones, about 90% seen once. The input for sequencing was peripheral blood, taken on day 0 of AZD1222 vaccination. These receptors came from an adult in good health.

The chain is built from TRBV15 and TRBJ1-6; D is ambiguous. Germline CDR1 and CDR2: LNHNV and YYDKDF (reference sequence). Trimming stripped 0 bases from V and 8 bases from J, with 11 bases between. This CDR3 is built from 15 residues. Written as DNA, the CDR3 is TGTGCCACCAGCAGAGATTGGGGAGTTGATTCACCCCTCCACTTT. Residues: CATSRDWGVDSPLHF.

This sequence joins TRBV20-1 and TRBJ2-7; 10 bases fit TRBD2. Germline V CDR1 and CDR2: DFQATT, SNEGSKA (reference sequence). The CDR3 has 15 residues. V shed 3 bases, J shed 1 base, and the junction held 6 bases outside the gene matches. The CDR3 nucleotides read TGCAGTGCTAGTTCCGGGACTAGCGCATCCTACGAGCAGTACTTC. It translates to CSASSGTSASYEQYF.

The chain joins TRBV25-1 to TRBJ2-3, with D perhaps assigned TRBD1 or TRBD2 (6 bases each). The CDR3 loop spans 16 amino acids. Deletions cut 2 bases from V and 5 bases from J, with 17 bases between. Germline V gives CDR1 MGHDK, CDR2 SYGVNS. CDR3 DNA: TGTGCCAGCAGTGAAGGAAGGGGGGCGAGGAGAGATACGCAGTATTTT. Its translation: CASSEGRGARRDTQYF.

The chain links TRBV14 to TRBJ1-2; D not certain. The CDR3 is made up of 15 amino acids. Trimming left V 0 bases short and J 2 bases short, with 10 bases between. Germline assignment: CDR1 SGHDN and CDR2 FVKESK. The CDR3 nucleotides are TGTGCCAGCAGCCAAGATATAAGGGAGAACTATGGCTACACCTTC. Protein product: CASSQDIRENYGYTF.

The CDR3: CASSATEGQGYTF. The CDR3 DNA reads as TGTGCCAGCAGTGCTACAGAGGGGCAGGGCTACACCTTC. V and J are TRBV2 and TRBJ1-2, with D possibly TRBD1 on 5 matching bases. CDR1 and CDR2 from the germline V gene are SNHLY and FYNNEI. Between the trimmed V and J ends, which lost 4 bases and 8 bases, there was a span of 14 bases. CDR3 length: 13 residues.

This chain links TRBV18 with TRBJ2-2, with TRBD1 matching over 11 bases. The CDR3 runs to 17 residues. Germline V gene sequence: CDR1 KGHSH, CDR2 LQKENI. The V gene end was trimmed by 4 bases and the J gene end by 2 bases; junction bases not matched to a gene: 6. The DNA of the CDR3 is TGTGCCAGCTCACTTAGGACAGGGGGCACCAACACCGGGGAGCTGTTTTTT. Translation gives CASSLRTGGTNTGELFF.

The chain carries TRBV19 and TRBJ2-3; tentatively, D is TRBD1 (6 bases). Trimming shortened V by 0 bases and J by 2 bases, and 9 bases separated the two germline ends. The CDR3 is made up of 15 amino acids. Germline CDR1 LNHDA, CDR2 SQIVND (reference sequence). The CDR3 sequence is CASSIDQGTTDTQYF. For the CDR3, the DNA is TGTGCCAGTAGTATAGATCAGGGGACCACAGATACGCAGTATTTT. Full variable domain (remainder filled in from reference TRBV19 and TRBJ2-3): DGGITQSPKYLFRKEGQNVTLSCEQNLNHDAMYWYRQDPGQGLRLIYYSQIVNDFQKGDIAEGYSVSREKKESFPLTVTSAQKNPTAFYLCASSIDQGTTDTQYFGPGTRLTVL.

This clone was recorded only once. V usage is TRBV30 and J usage is TRBJ1-1; D gene unclear. With 1 base removed from V and 7 bases from J, the gap between germline ends came to 7 bases. CDR3 length equals 11 residues. Germline V gene data show CDR1 as GTSNPN and CDR2 as SVGIG (reference sequence). CDR3 DNA: TGTGCCTGGAGTGATGTAGGTGAAGCTTTCTTT. This gives the protein CAWSDVGEAFF.

V gene TRBV25-1 combines with J gene TRBJ2-2; D might be TRBD1 (5 bases). Deletions cut 4 bases from V and 1 base from J, with 10 bases between. CDR1 MGHDK and CDR2 SYGVNS come from the germline V gene. The CDR3 loop spans 15 amino acids. CDR3 sequence: CASSGQTVNTGELFF. The CDR3 nucleotides read TGTGCCAGCAGTGGTCAGACAGTGAACACCGGGGAGCTGTTTTTT.

V is TRBV6-4 and J is TRBJ1-2; D is ambiguous. With 0 bases removed from V and 10 bases from J, the gap between germline ends came to 18 bases. Germline V gene lookup returns CDR1 MRHNA and CDR2 SNTAGT. The CDR3 contains 15 residues. The CDR3 DNA follows: TGTGCCAGCAGTGACTCGATCCGAGACTACGGGGACTACACCTTC. Its protein is CASSDSIRDYGDYTF.